This T cell receptor beta chain was obtained from a study of T cell repertoires in cytomegalovirus infection. This clonotype was seen only a few times. Its antigen is as yet unknown. Per the germline V gene, CDR1 is MGHRA and CDR2 is YSYEKL. CDR3 length: 15 residues. Trimming pared 0 bases from V and 8 bases from J, leaving 14 bases between. TCRdb processed the reads anew with MiXCR; each CDR3 protein has one entry. The table shows about 89,000 distinct CDR3 sequences, with 25% to 30% occurring only once. Material: CD8+ T cells from cultured PBMCs, obtained from culture after CMV antigen stimulation. The clonotype originates from a human donor in good health (CMV status not recorded). Some clones in this sample may be carry-over from other donors' samples. The chain couples TRBV4-1 to TRBJ2-1; D gene unclear. CDR3 amino acids: CASSQEWARVDEQFF. In DNA form, the CDR3 reads TGCGCCAGCAGCCAAGAGTGGGCCCGGGTGGATGAGCAGTTCTTC.